These 11 T cell receptor beta chains originate from one sample sequenced in a study of blood T cell repertoires in COVID-19 (dated by TCRdb to 2018 to 2021). Libraries were built with the immunoSEQ multiplex PCR assay. TCRdb re-hosts the immuneACCESS table, in-frame sequences only. Its copies lack some clones; in the studies checked, an unresolved V gene accounts for under half of them, and the cause for the rest is not known. The sample profile shows about 68,000 clones; just under 80% of them were found once. The leading ten clones occupy roughly 6% of the sample. Sequencing was carried out using peripheral blood. The receptors shown here come from a woman aged 55-69 years with acute or convalescent COVID-19.

V gene TRBV7-3 combines with J gene TRBJ2-1, with 13 bases that match TRBD2. Germline V gene lookup returns CDR1 SGHTA and CDR2 FQGTGA. This CDR3 contains 15 residues. V lost 4 bases to trimming and J lost 8 bases; unmatched junction nucleotides: 5. The DNA for the CDR3 is TGTGCCAGCAGCTCAGGGACTAGCGGGGTTGATGAGCAGTTCTTC. Protein product: CASSSGTSGVDEQFF.

The chain employs TRBV19 and TRBJ2-1; 8 bases fit TRBD1. The V gene end was trimmed by 11 bases and the J gene end by 9 bases; junction bases not matched to a gene: 9. Germline CDR1 is LNHDA and CDR2 is SQIVND (reference sequence). The CDR3 consists of 12 residues. CDR3 sequence reads: CAARQGWGEQFF. CDR3 bases: TGTGCCGCTCGACAGGGGTGGGGTGAGCAGTTCTTC.

The chain recombines TRBV9 with TRBJ1-2; D gene ambiguous. Germline V CDR1 and CDR2: SGDLS, YYNGEE. Trimming stripped 4 bases from V and 9 bases from J, with 13 bases between. This CDR3 has 12 amino acids. CDR3 sequence (DNA): TGTGCCAGCAGCCACCCCGCCGAGAGCTACACCTTC. It encodes CASSHPAESYTF.

The rearrangement joins TRBV7-3 to TRBJ1-2; possible D gene TRBD1, 5 bases. Germline values: CDR1 SGHTA, CDR2 FQGTGA. V lost 5 bases, J lost 6 bases, and 13 bases lay in between. This CDR3 contains 13 residues. CDR3 sequence: CASSKAGKHGYTF. CDR3 in DNA: TGTGCCAGCAGCAAGGCAGGGAAGCATGGCTACACCTTC.

The rearrangement links TRBV10-1 to TRBJ2-3; D is possibly TRBD1 (6 bases). The CDR3 runs 14 residues. V was cut by 3 bases and J by 4 bases, with 11 bases left in between. Germline V lookup: CDR1 WNHNN, CDR2 SYGVQD (reference sequence). CDR3 sequence reads: CASSEARGADTQYF. CDR3 nucleotides: TGCGCCAGCAGTGAAGCCAGGGGTGCAGATACGCAGTATTTT.

This clone was detected ten times or more. This chain joins TRBV13 and TRBJ1-6, with D uncertain. The CDR3 consists of 13 residues. The V gene lost 0 bases and the J gene lost 13 bases, with 10 bases spanning the gap. Germline V gene sequence: CDR1 PRHDT, CDR2 FYEKMQ (reference sequence). CDR3 protein: CASSLGLLNPLHF. The CDR3 region has the DNA TGTGCCAGCAGCTTAGGCCTACTAAACCCCCTCCACTTT. The full variable domain, in which reference TRBV13 and TRBJ1-6 provide the parts outside the CDR3, is AAGVIQSPRHLIKEKRETATLKCYPIPRHDTVYWYQQGPGQDPQFLISFYEKMQSDKGSIPDRFSAQQFSDYHSELNMSSLELGDSALYFCASSLGLLNPLHFGNGTRLTVT.

V usage is TRBV5-5 and J usage is TRBJ1-5; a possible D gene is TRBD1 (5 bases). Trimming left V 4 bases short and J 1 base short, with 6 bases between. The germline gives CDR1 SGHKS, CDR2 YYEKEE (reference sequence). This CDR3 has 13 amino acids. CDR3 amino acids: CASSGGSNQPQHF. The CDR3 DNA follows: TGTGCCAGCAGCGGGGGGAGCAATCAGCCCCAGCATTTT.

The CDR3 sequence is CASSSGHYEQYF. The CDR3 nucleotides are TGTGCCAGCAGTTCGGGACACTACGAGCAGTACTTC. The rearrangement joins TRBV27 to TRBJ2-7, with TRBD1 as a possible D gene (6 bases). Germline CDR1 is MNHEY and CDR2 is SMNVEV (reference sequence). This CDR3 is built from 12 residues. V was trimmed by 4 bases and J by 3 bases, leaving 7 bases between them.

The rearrangement uses TRBV29-1 and TRBJ2-1; 8 bases align to TRBD1. The V segment lost 4 bases and the J segment 4 bases; nucleotides outside the gene matches: 0. From germline, CDR1 is SQVTM and CDR2 ANQGSEA. CDR3 size: 12 residues. Here the CDR3 DNA reads TGCAGCGTTGGACAGGGGTACAATGAGCAGTTCTTC. Translating it yields CSVGQGYNEQFF.

The chain employs TRBV28 and TRBJ1-2; the D gene is possibly TRBD1 (5 bases). The CDR3 consists of 16 residues. V was trimmed by 4 bases and J by 0 bases, leaving 15 bases between them. Germline values: CDR1 MDHEN, CDR2 SYDVKM. The CDR3 spells CASSSLGDSTNYGYTF. CDR3 DNA: TGTGCCAGCAGTTCCCTGGGGGACTCTACTAACTATGGCTACACCTTC.

The rearrangement uses TRBV24-1 and TRBJ2-5, with D tentatively TRBD1 (6 bases). Germline CDR1 is KGHDR and CDR2 is SFDVKD. V lost 8 bases to trimming and J lost 4 bases, with 10 bases between them. The CDR3 spans 12 residues. CDR3 residues: CATKGDGETQYF. DNA for the CDR3: TGTGCCACCAAGGGGGATGGAGAGACCCAGTACTTC.